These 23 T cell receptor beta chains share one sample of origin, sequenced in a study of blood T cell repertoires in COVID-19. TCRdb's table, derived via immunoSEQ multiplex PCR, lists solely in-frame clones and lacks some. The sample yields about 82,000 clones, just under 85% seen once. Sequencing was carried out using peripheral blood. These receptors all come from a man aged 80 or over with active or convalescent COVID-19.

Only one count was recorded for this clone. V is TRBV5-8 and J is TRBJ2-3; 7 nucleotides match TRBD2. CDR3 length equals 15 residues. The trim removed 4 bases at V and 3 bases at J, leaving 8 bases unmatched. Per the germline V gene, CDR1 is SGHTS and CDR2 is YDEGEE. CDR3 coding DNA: TGTGCCAGCAGCCAACTGATGGGGGGGACAGATACGCAGTATTTT. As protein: CASSQLMGGTDTQYF. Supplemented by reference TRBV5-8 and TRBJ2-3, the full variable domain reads EAGVTQSPTHLIKTRGQQATLRCSPISGHTSVYWYQQALGLGLQFLLWYDEGEERNRGNFPPRFSGRQFPNYSSELNVNALELEDSALYLCASSQLMGGTDTQYFGPGTRLTVL.

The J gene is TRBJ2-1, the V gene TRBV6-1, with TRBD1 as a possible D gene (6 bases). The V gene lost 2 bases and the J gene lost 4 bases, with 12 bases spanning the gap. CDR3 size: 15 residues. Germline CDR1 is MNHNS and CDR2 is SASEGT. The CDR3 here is CASSESIGGYNEQFF. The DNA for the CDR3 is TGTGCCAGCAGTGAATCGATAGGGGGTTACAATGAGCAGTTCTTC.

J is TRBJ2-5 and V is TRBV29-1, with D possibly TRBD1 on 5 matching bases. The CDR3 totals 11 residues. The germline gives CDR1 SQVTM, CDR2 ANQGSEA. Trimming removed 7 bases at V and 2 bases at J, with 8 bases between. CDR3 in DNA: TGCAGCGCCAGGGTTCAAGAGACCCAGTACTTC. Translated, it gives CSARVQETQYF.

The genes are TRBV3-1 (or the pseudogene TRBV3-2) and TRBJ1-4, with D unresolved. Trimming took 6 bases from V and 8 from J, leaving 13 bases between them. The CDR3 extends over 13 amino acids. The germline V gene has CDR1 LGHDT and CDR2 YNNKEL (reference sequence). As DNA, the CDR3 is TGTGCCAGCAGAAACAGCTTAATCGAAAAACTGTTTTTT. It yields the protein CASRNSLIEKLFF.

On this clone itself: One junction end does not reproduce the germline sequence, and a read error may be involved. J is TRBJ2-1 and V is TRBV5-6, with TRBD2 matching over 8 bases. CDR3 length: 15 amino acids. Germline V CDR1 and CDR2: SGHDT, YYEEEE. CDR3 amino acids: CASSWRGAAYNEQFF. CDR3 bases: TGTGCCAGTAGCTGGCGGGGGGCCGCCTACAATGAGCAGTTCTTC.

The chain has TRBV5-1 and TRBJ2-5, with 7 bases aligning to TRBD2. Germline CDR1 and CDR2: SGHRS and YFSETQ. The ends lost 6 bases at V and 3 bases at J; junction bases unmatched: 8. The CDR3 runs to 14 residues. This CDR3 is CASTPLAGEETQYF. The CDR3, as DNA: TGCGCCAGCACCCCCCTGGCGGGAGAAGAGACCCAGTACTTC.

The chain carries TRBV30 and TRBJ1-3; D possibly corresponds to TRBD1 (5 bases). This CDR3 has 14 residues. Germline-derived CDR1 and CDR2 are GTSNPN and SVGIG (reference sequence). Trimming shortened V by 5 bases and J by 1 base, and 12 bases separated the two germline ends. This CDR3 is CAWGAGVSGNTIYF. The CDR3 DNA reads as TGTGCCTGGGGGGCCGGGGTATCTGGAAACACCATATATTTT.

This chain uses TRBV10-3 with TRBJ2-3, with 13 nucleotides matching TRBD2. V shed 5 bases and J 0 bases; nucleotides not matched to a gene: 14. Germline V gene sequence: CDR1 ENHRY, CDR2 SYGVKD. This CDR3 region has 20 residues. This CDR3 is CAISKGSGTSGISSTDTQYF. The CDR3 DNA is TGTGCCATCAGTAAGGGTTCCGGGACTAGCGGGATATCTAGCACAGATACGCAGTATTTT.

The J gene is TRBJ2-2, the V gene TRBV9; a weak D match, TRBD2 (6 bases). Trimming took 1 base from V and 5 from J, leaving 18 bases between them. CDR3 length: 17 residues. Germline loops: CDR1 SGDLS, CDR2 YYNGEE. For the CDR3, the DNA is TGTGCCAGCAGCGTAAGGGCGGCGGGATTGGGGACCGGGGAGCTGTTTTTT. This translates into CASSVRAAGLGTGELFF.

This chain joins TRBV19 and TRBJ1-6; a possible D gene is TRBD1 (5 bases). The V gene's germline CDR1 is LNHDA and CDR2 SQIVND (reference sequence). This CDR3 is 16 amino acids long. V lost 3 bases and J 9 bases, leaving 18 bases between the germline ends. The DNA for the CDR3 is TGTGCCAGTAGTATTGTGGGGGGACCGGTGGGTTCACCCCTCCACTTT. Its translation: CASSIVGGPVGSPLHF.

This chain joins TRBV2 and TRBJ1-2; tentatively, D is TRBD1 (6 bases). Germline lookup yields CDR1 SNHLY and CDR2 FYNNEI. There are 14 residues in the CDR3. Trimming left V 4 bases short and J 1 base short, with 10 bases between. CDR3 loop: CASSARRGNYGYTF. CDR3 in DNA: TGTGCCAGCAGTGCCCGCAGGGGTAACTATGGCTACACCTTC.

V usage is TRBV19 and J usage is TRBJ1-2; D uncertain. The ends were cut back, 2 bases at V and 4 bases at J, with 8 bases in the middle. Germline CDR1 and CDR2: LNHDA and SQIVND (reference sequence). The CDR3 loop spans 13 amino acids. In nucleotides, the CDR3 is TGTGCCAGTAGTATAACAGAAGGCTATGGCTACACCTTC. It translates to CASSITEGYGYTF.

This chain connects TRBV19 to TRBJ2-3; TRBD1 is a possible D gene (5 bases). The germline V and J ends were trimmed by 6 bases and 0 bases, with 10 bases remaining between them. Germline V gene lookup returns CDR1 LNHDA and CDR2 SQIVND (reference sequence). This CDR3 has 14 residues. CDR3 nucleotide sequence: TGTGCCAGTAGCCTCGACAGAAGCACAGATACGCAGTATTTT. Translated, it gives CASSLDRSTDTQYF.

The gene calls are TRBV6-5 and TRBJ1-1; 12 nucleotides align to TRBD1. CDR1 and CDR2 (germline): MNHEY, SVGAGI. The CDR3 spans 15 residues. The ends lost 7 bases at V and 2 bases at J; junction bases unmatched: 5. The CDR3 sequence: CASMPGQGANTEAFF. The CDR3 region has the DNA TGTGCCAGCATGCCGGGACAGGGGGCCAACACTGAAGCTTTCTTT.

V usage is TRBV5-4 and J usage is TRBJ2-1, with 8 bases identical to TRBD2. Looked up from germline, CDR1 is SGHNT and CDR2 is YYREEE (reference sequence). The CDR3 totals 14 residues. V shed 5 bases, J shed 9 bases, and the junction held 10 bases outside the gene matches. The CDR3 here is CASRPGTRTVEQFF. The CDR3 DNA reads TGTGCCAGCAGACCCGGGACTAGAACTGTTGAGCAGTTCTTC. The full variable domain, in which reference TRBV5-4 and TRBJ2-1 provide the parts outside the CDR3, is ETGVTQSPTHLIKTRGQQVTLRCSSQSGHNTVSWYQQALGQGPQFIFQYYREEENGRGNFPPRFSGLQFPNYSSELNVNALELDDSALYLCASRPGTRTVEQFFGPGTRLTVL.

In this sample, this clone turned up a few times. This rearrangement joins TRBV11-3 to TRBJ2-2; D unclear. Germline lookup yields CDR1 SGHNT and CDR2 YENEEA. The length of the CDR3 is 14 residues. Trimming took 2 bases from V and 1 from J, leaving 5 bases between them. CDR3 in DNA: TGTGCCAGCAGCTTATTCTTGAACACCGGGGAGCTGTTTTTT. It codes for CASSLFLNTGELFF.

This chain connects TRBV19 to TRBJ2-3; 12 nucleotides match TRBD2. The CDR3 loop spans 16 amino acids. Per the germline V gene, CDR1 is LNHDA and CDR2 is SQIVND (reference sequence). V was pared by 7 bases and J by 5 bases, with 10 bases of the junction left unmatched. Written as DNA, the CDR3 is TGTGCCAGTACCCCTGGGACTAGCGGGTTCTTAGATACGCAGTATTTT. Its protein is CASTPGTSGFLDTQYF.

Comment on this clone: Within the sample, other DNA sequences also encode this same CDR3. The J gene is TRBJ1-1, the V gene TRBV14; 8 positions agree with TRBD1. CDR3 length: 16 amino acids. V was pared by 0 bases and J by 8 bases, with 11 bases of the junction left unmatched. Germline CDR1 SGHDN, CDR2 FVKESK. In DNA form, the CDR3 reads TGTGCCAGCAGCCAAGATCTGGGACAGGTTTGGTCGGAAGCTTTCTTT. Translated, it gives CASSQDLGQVWSEAFF.

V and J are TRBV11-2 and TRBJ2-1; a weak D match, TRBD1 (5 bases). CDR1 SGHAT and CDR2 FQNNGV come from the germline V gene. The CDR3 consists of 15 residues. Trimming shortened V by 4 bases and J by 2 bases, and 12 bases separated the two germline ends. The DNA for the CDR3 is TGTGCCAGCAGCTCTAACAGGTTGCCCTACAATGAGCAGTTCTTC. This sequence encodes CASSSNRLPYNEQFF. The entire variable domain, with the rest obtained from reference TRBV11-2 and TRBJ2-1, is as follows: EAGVAQSPRYKIIEKRQSVAFWCNPISGHATLYWYQQILGQGPKLLIQFQNNGVVDDSQLPKDRFSAERLKGVDSTLKIQPAKLEDSAVYLCASSSNRLPYNEQFFGPGTRLTVL.

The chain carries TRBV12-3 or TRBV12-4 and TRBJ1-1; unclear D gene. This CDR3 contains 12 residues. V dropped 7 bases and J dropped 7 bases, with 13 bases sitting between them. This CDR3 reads CASIKDTGEAFF. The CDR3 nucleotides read TGTGCCAGCATTAAAGACACCGGTGAAGCTTTCTTT.

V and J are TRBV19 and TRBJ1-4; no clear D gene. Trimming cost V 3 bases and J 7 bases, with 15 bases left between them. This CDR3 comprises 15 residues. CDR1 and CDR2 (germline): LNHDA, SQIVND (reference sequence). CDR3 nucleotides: TGTGCCAGTAGTATGAACAGTCGCGATATTGAAAAACTGTTTTTT. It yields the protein CASSMNSRDIEKLFF.

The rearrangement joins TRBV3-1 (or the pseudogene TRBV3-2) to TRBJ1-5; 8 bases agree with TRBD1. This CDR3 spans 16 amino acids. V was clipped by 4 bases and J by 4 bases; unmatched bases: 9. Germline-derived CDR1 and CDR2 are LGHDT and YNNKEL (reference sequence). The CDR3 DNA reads TGTGCCAGCAGCCGGACAGGGACGGAACGGAATCAGCCCCAGCATTTT. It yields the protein CASSRTGTERNQPQHF.

The CDR3 bases are TGTGCCAGCAGCCAAGATTTCAGCGGGAACACTGAAGCTTTCTTT. This gives the protein CASSQDFSGNTEAFF. J is TRBJ1-1 and V is TRBV4-2, with unresolved D. The V gene lost 0 bases and the J gene lost 1 base, with 9 bases spanning the gap. CDR3 length: 15 residues. Per germline, CDR1 LGHNA and CDR2 YNFKEQ.